Given below is one TCR beta chain in context. Its specificity is not known. Via MiXCR, TCRdb re-called the RT-PCR reads, giving one row per CDR3 protein. The sample yields about 500,000 distinct CDR3 sequences, over 10% seen once. This CDR3 is 16 amino acids long. V lost 4 bases, J lost 4 bases, and 8 bases stayed unmatched. Germline lookup yields CDR1 SGDLS and CDR2 YYNGEE. The sample originates from a study of response to subunit inactivated influenza vaccine. Points from the study as a whole: Only a handful of new T cells, the authors suggested, are recruited with each seasonal influenza vaccination.

The sample consisted of PBMCs from blood, taken roughly 47 days after vaccination. The rearrangement uses TRBV9 and TRBJ2-5; 12 bases fit TRBD2. This receptor was taken from a man aged 45-65 years who received an inactivated influenza vaccine. The CDR3 bases are TGTGCCAGCAGCCCCGGACTAGCGGGATCCCTAGAGACCCAGTACTTC. Amino acid sequence: CASSPGLAGSLETQYF.